These 21 T cell receptor beta chains share one sample of origin, sequenced in a study of beta chain features in type 1 diabetes. Sequenced material consisted of expressed TCRB transcripts (all of the isolated RNA was reverse transcribed). Using immunoSEQ multiplex PCR, the repertoire was profiled, and TCRdb retains in-frame clones only, with some absent. The sample has hundreds of thousands of clones; 15% to 20% are singletons. Sequenced sample: naive CD4+ T cells from blood. The source of these receptors is a woman aged 18-30 years in good health.

This clone has just a few counts. The junction differs from germline at one of its ends, possibly a read error. The chain is built from TRBV10-3 and TRBJ1-3, with D possibly matching TRBD1 (5 bases). Germline V gene data show CDR1 as ENHRY and CDR2 as SYGVKD. This CDR3 contains 12 residues. Written as DNA, the CDR3 is TGTGCCGTCAGGGAAACTGGAAACACCATATATTTT. Translation gives CAVRETGNTIYF.

The V call is TRBV7-2, the J call TRBJ2-1, with 10 positions matching TRBD1. Trimming cost V 5 bases and J 3 bases; bases outside gene matches: 4. Germline-derived CDR1 and CDR2 are SGHTA and FQGNSA. The CDR3 is made up of 15 amino acids. CDR3 DNA sequence: TGTGCCAGCAGCGGAGGGACAGGGGTCTACAATGAGCAGTTCTTC. This sequence encodes CASSGGTGVYNEQFF.

V gene TRBV29-1 combines with J gene TRBJ2-5; 11 bases are shared with TRBD2. CDR1 SQVTM and CDR2 ANQGSEA come from the germline V gene. Trimming cost V 3 bases and J 0 bases; bases outside gene matches: 3. This CDR3 region has 15 residues. CDR3 region: CSVEGTSGNQETQYF. Here the CDR3 DNA reads TGCAGCGTTGAGGGGACTAGCGGAAACCAAGAGACCCAGTACTTC. Based on the CDR3 plus reference TRBV29-1 and TRBJ2-5, the full variable domain is SAVISQKPSRDICQRGTSLTIQCQVDSQVTMMFWYRQQPGQSLTLIATANQGSEATYESGFVIDKFPISRPNLTFSTLTVSNMSPEDSSIYLCSVEGTSGNQETQYFGPGTRLLVL.

J is TRBJ2-1 and V is TRBV6-5, with 8 bases matching TRBD2. The CDR3 runs to 16 residues. J lost 2 bases, V lost 4 bases, and 7 bases had no gene match. CDR1 and CDR2 (germline): MNHEY, SVGAGI. The CDR3 nucleotides are TGTGCCAGCAGTTCACGGAGCGGGAGTCCCTACAATGAGCAGTTCTTC. Its translation: CASSSRSGSPYNEQFF.

The rearrangement uses TRBV29-1 and TRBJ2-7, with D unclear. Germline V CDR1 and CDR2: SQVTM, ANQGSEA. The CDR3 extends over 11 amino acids. V dropped 4 bases and J dropped 1 base, with 5 bases sitting between them. CDR3 sequence: CSVAVSYEQYF. CDR3 coding DNA: TGCAGCGTTGCGGTGTCCTACGAGCAGTACTTC.

V is TRBV7-9 and J is TRBJ2-6, with 9 bases that match TRBD1. CDR1 is SEHNR and CDR2 is FQNEAQ in the germline V gene (reference sequence). The CDR3 spans 19 residues. J lost 2 bases, V lost 0 bases, and 8 bases had no gene match. Here the CDR3 DNA reads TGTGCCAGCAGCTTAGCGCAGGGGACAGGGATTACTGGGGCCAACGTCCTGACTTTC. It codes for CASSLAQGTGITGANVLTF.

This clone was recorded a few times. The V and J genes are TRBV19 and TRBJ2-7; D might be TRBD1 (5 bases). This CDR3 spans 15 amino acids. Trimming removed 10 bases at V and 5 bases at J, with 24 bases between. Per the germline V gene, CDR1 is LNHDA and CDR2 is SQIVND (reference sequence). As DNA, the CDR3 is TGTGCCACCAACGACCCAGGCCAGGGTGTTCACGAGCAGTACTTC. This encodes CATNDPGQGVHEQYF.

A few counts support this clone. This chain uses TRBV27 with TRBJ2-1, with 7 bases lining up with TRBD2. This CDR3 has 12 amino acids. V trimming: 3 bases; J trimming: 15 bases; junction bases outside the gene matches: 8. Germline V lookup: CDR1 MNHEY, CDR2 SMNVEV (reference sequence). CDR3 nucleotides: TGTGCCAGCAGTTTGCGGCGGGAGAGGGTGTTCTTC. It encodes CASSLRRERVFF.

This chain joins TRBV10-3 and TRBJ1-1, with D uncertain. Trimming removed 7 bases from V and 7 bases from J, with 16 bases in between. Germline values: CDR1 ENHRY, CDR2 SYGVKD. The CDR3 spans 13 residues. Here the CDR3 reads CAIMSQRAGEAFF. The CDR3 DNA reads TGTGCCATCATGTCGCAGAGAGCGGGTGAAGCTTTCTTT.

This chain links TRBV20-1 with TRBJ2-5; no firm D call. The DNA matches TRBJ2-7 better at its end, which makes the J call doubtful. The CDR3 loop spans 11 amino acids. Germline V gene lookup returns CDR1 DFQATT and CDR2 SNEGSKA (reference sequence). The DNA of the CDR3 is TGCAGTGCACCCATCTGGACCGAGCAGTACTTC. Its protein is CSAPIWTEQYF.

This clone was detected only a few times. This sequence joins TRBV9 and TRBJ2-1, with 9 nucleotides matching TRBD1. This CDR3 has 15 amino acids. The trim removed 4 bases at V and 7 bases at J, leaving 9 bases unmatched. Germline V gene lookup returns CDR1 SGDLS and CDR2 YYNGEE. CDR3 loop: CASSLDRGQDNEQFF. In DNA form, the CDR3 reads TGTGCCAGCAGCTTGGACAGGGGTCAGGATAATGAGCAGTTCTTC.

The chain uses TRBV14 and TRBJ2-6; no reliable D call. The germline V and J ends were trimmed by 2 bases and 0 bases, with 20 bases remaining between them. The V gene's germline CDR1 is SGHDN and CDR2 FVKESK. The CDR3 sequence is 20 residues long. CDR3 bases: TGTGCCAGCAGCCAATTAGGCAGCCTTTGGCGGAACTCTGGGGCCAACGTCCTGACTTTC. This encodes CASSQLGSLWRNSGANVLTF.

J is TRBJ2-7 and V is TRBV18, with D unresolved. CDR3 length equals 14 residues. The V and J ends lost 3 bases and 5 bases respectively, with 14 bases between them. The V gene's germline CDR1 is KGHSH and CDR2 LQKENI. CDR3 amino acids: CASSPPSHSNEQYF. The CDR3 DNA reads TGTGCCAGCTCACCCCCGTCGCATAGCAACGAGCAGTACTTC.

The chain joins TRBV9 to TRBJ2-5, with TRBD2 identical over 11 bases. The V gene end was trimmed by 2 bases and the J gene end by 5 bases; junction bases not matched to a gene: 8. CDR3 size: 16 residues. The germline gives CDR1 SGDLS, CDR2 YYNGEE. CDR3 region: CASSVLGRTSGETQYF. The CDR3 bases are TGTGCCAGCAGCGTCCTAGGGCGGACTAGCGGGGAGACCCAGTACTTC.

The rearrangement uses TRBV11-3 and TRBJ1-1; D gene uncertain. The germline V gene has CDR1 SGHNT and CDR2 YENEEA. Deletions cut 5 bases from V and 1 base from J, with 11 bases between. The CDR3 is 14 amino acids. The CDR3 DNA follows: TGTGCCAGCAGCCCCTCGTCGGGGAACACTGAAGCTTTCTTT. Encoded protein: CASSPSSGNTEAFF.

J is TRBJ1-2 and V is TRBV14; the D is unclear. CDR3 size: 14 residues. V dropped 4 bases and J dropped 4 bases, with 13 bases sitting between them. Germline CDR1 and CDR2: SGHDN and FVKESK. CDR3 coding DNA: TGTGCCAGCAGCCGAGATTTGGACCCCTATGGCTACACCTTC. It codes for CASSRDLDPYGYTF. Using reference TRBV14 and TRBJ1-2 for the parts outside the CDR3, the full variable domain is EAGVTQFPSHSVIEKGQTVTLRCDPISGHDNLYWYRRVMGKEIKFLLHFVKESKQDESGMPNNRFLAERTGGTYSTLKVQPAELEDSGVYFCASSRDLDPYGYTFGSGTRLTVV.

CDR3 in amino acids: CASTLAGGLSYEQYF. For the CDR3, the DNA is TGTGCCAGCACCCTAGCGGGAGGCCTATCCTACGAGCAGTACTTC. The gene calls are TRBV28 and TRBJ2-7, with 11 bases matching TRBD2. V dropped 7 bases and J dropped 1; count of bases not matched to a gene: 6. Germline CDR1 and CDR2: MDHEN and SYDVKM. The CDR3 spans 15 residues.

Here the CDR3 reads CATLSATSYNEQFF. In DNA form, the CDR3 reads TGTGCCACTCTTAGCGCCACATCCTACAATGAGCAGTTCTTC. The V call is TRBV10-3, the J call TRBJ2-1; possible D gene TRBD2, 5 bases. The CDR3 contains 14 residues. Germline assignment: CDR1 ENHRY and CDR2 SYGVKD. Trimming stripped 10 bases from V and 1 base from J, with 14 bases between.

The chain links TRBV21-1 to TRBJ2-7; the listed D gene, TRBD2, was not tested against the DNA. TRBV21-1 is a pseudogene segment. CDR3 length: 19 residues. CDR3 in amino acids: CASSKVKTDPRTLFYEQYF. For the CDR3, the DNA is TGTGCCAGCAGCAAAGTGAAAACAGACCCTCGGACTCTTTTCTACGAGCAGTACTTC.

This clone was counted a few times. J is TRBJ2-7 and V is TRBV7-9; the match to TRBD2 covers 12 bases. Trimming at V came to 4 bases and at J to 2 bases, leaving 0 bases not matched to a gene. In germline, CDR1 is SEHNR, CDR2 FQNEAQ (reference sequence). The CDR3 runs to 14 residues. The CDR3 here is CASSWTSGAYEQYF. For the CDR3, the DNA is TGTGCCAGCAGCTGGACTAGCGGGGCCTACGAGCAGTACTTC.

The chain recombines TRBV5-4 with TRBJ2-7, with D perhaps assigned TRBD1 or TRBD2 (5 bases each). The germline V and J ends were trimmed by 4 bases and 2 bases, with 16 bases remaining between them. The CDR3 length is 15 residues. Germline values: CDR1 SGHNT, CDR2 YYREEE (reference sequence). In DNA form, the CDR3 reads TGTGCCAGCAGCGTATCCGGGACGGCAACCTACGAGCAGTACTTC. Translating gives CASSVSGTATYEQYF.